What follows are 20 T cell receptor beta chains derived from one specimen sequenced in a study of cytomegalovirus exposure and HLA in healthy donors. Generated by immunoSEQ multiplex PCR, the TCRdb table keeps only in-frame clones and is missing some. This table holds some 170,000 clones, about 89% found once. Input material: PBMCs. These receptors were collected from a young man in good health and CMV-seropositive.

V and J are TRBV9 and TRBJ1-2; D perhaps matches TRBD1 (5 bases). CDR3 length: 16 residues. Germline V CDR1 and CDR2: SGDLS, YYNGEE. Deletions cut 3 bases from V and 4 bases from J, with 19 bases between. CDR3 in amino acids: CASSGVQTDGSYGYTF. As DNA, the CDR3 is TGTGCCAGCAGCGGGGTTCAGACAGACGGCTCCTATGGCTACACCTTC.

The chain uses TRBV7-9 and TRBJ2-1; TRBD2 matches at 8 bases. Unmatched junction bases numbered 10, after V lost 4 bases and J lost 2 bases. The CDR3 runs 17 residues. Germline assignment: CDR1 SEHNR and CDR2 FQNEAQ (reference sequence). This CDR3 is CASSSPGGGGTYNEQFF. DNA for the CDR3: TGTGCCAGCAGCTCCCCCGGCGGCGGGGGGACCTACAATGAGCAGTTCTTC.

The chain recombines TRBV5-1 with TRBJ2-5; D perhaps matches TRBD1 (6 bases). The germline CDR1 and CDR2 sequences are SGHRS and YFSETQ. This CDR3 contains 15 residues. V was shortened by 4 bases and J by 4 bases, with 17 bases between the two germline ends. CDR3 protein: CASSPNSGEGETQYF. DNA of the CDR3: TGCGCCAGCAGCCCCAATTCAGGGGAAGGAGAGACCCAGTACTTC.

The V call is TRBV11-3, the J call TRBJ2-2; no clear D gene. With 1 base removed from V and 1 base from J, the gap between germline ends came to 10 bases. Germline values: CDR1 SGHNT, CDR2 YENEEA. This CDR3 region has 16 residues. DNA of the CDR3: TGTGCCAGCAGCTTAGGGTTTCGAGGGAACACCGGGGAGCTGTTTTTT. Protein: CASSLGFRGNTGELFF.

This sequence joins TRBV27 and TRBJ2-1; 9 bases are shared with TRBD1. Germline values: CDR1 MNHEY, CDR2 SMNVEV (reference sequence). The CDR3 contains 15 residues. V shed 8 bases and J 5 bases; nucleotides not matched to a gene: 10. As DNA, the CDR3 is TGTGCCAGCCCACCTACAGGGGGCCTGGACAATGAGCAGTTCTTC. It specifies CASPPTGGLDNEQFF.

The V and J genes are TRBV11-2 and TRBJ2-3; no clear D gene. CDR3 size: 13 residues. The germline V gene has CDR1 SGHAT and CDR2 FQNNGV. V was trimmed by 2 bases and J by 4 bases, leaving 7 bases between them. The CDR3 DNA reads TGTGCCAGCAGCTTAATCTTCTCAGATACGCAGTATTTT. This codes for CASSLIFSDTQYF. Based on the CDR3 plus reference TRBV11-2 and TRBJ2-3, the full variable domain is EAGVAQSPRYKIIEKRQSVAFWCNPISGHATLYWYQQILGQGPKLLIQFQNNGVVDDSQLPKDRFSAERLKGVDSTLKIQPAKLEDSAVYLCASSLIFSDTQYFGPGTRLTVL.

This clone showed up many times. V is TRBV7-2 and J is TRBJ2-2; no definite D call. This CDR3 contains 17 residues. Looked up from germline, CDR1 is SGHTA and CDR2 is FQGNSA. V dropped 5 bases and J dropped 2 bases, with 18 bases sitting between them. The CDR3 sequence: CASSPARPPRNTGELFF. CDR3 DNA: TGTGCCAGCAGCCCAGCGAGGCCCCCCCGAAACACCGGGGAGCTGTTTTTT.

The gene calls are TRBV7-2 and TRBJ2-7; D ambiguous. The CDR3 totals 14 residues. The germline V and J ends were trimmed by 2 bases and 0 bases, with 8 bases remaining between them. Looked up from germline, CDR1 is SGHTA and CDR2 is FQGNSA. DNA of the CDR3: TGTGCCAGCAGCTTAAGCTCCACCTCCTACGAGCAGTACTTC. Translation: CASSLSSTSYEQYF.

The chain links TRBV7-8 to TRBJ1-4, with TRBD1 matching 9 bases. Germline CDR1 and CDR2: SGHVS and FQNEAQ. CDR3 length: 15 residues. The V gene end was trimmed by 6 bases and the J gene end by 6 bases; junction bases not matched to a gene: 8. CDR3 region: CASSSTGTGYEKLFF. CDR3 DNA sequence: TGTGCCAGCAGTTCAACCGGGACAGGGTATGAAAAACTGTTTTTT.

The chain links TRBV29-1 to TRBJ1-1; D may be TRBD1 (5 bases). V was pared by 3 bases and J by 4 bases, with 21 bases between. Germline V lookup: CDR1 SQVTM, CDR2 ANQGSEA. CDR3 length equals 16 residues. The CDR3 loop is CSVEGGFQESFTEAFF. CDR3 DNA: TGCAGCGTTGAGGGGGGTTTCCAGGAGTCCTTCACTGAAGCTTTCTTT. Looking up the rest from reference TRBV29-1 and TRBJ1-1 gives the full variable domain: SAVISQKPSRDICQRGTSLTIQCQVDSQVTMMFWYRQQPGQSLTLIATANQGSEATYESGFVIDKFPISRPNLTFSTLTVSNMSPEDSSIYLCSVEGGFQESFTEAFFGQGTRLTVV.

The chain recombines TRBV7-2 with TRBJ2-7; 11 bases agree with TRBD1. The CDR3 totals 17 residues. Per the germline V gene, CDR1 is SGHTA and CDR2 is FQGNSA. Trimming removed 3 bases from V and 5 bases from J; junction bases left unmatched: 12. The CDR3 loop is CASSFTSGQGGRDEQYF. For the CDR3, the DNA is TGTGCCAGCAGCTTCACCTCGGGACAGGGGGGTAGGGACGAGCAGTACTTC.

CDR3 coding DNA: TGTGCCACCAGCAGAGGGGGAGCTCTGGGCTATCAGCCCCAGCATTTT. It is translated as CATSRGGALGYQPQHF. The genes are TRBV15 and TRBJ1-5; D call uncertain. The CDR3 sequence is 16 residues long. V lost 1 base, J lost 5 bases, and 15 bases lay in between. Germline values: CDR1 LNHNV, CDR2 YYDKDF (reference sequence).

This chain links TRBV4-3 with TRBJ1-4, with 9 bases that match TRBD1. Losses at the gene ends were 4 bases for V and 5 bases for J; bases not matched to a gene: 5. This CDR3 has 15 amino acids. Germline V gene lookup returns CDR1 LGHNA and CDR2 YSLEER. The CDR3 bases are TGCGCCAGCAGCCTCACCGGGACAGGGAATGAAAAACTGTTTTTT. Its translation: CASSLTGTGNEKLFF.

The chain has TRBV9 and TRBJ1-2, with TRBD1 matching 7 bases. The V and J ends lost 4 bases and 2 bases, in that order; junction bases with no gene match: 11. The CDR3 covers 16 residues. Germline V gene sequence: CDR1 SGDLS, CDR2 YYNGEE. CDR3 DNA sequence: TGTGCCAGCAGCCCAGATGGCGACAGGGTGAACTATGGCTACACCTTC. Translation: CASSPDGDRVNYGYTF.

The chain combines TRBV2 with TRBJ1-5; D is perhaps TRBD1 (6 bases). V was clipped by 6 bases and J by 0 bases, with 12 bases between them. This CDR3 has 15 amino acids. Germline CDR1 SNHLY, CDR2 FYNNEI. CDR3 DNA: TGTGCCAGCAGCCCAGGGGATTATAGCAATCAGCCCCAGCATTTT. It specifies CASSPGDYSNQPQHF.

The chain combines TRBV7-9 with TRBJ2-7; maybe TRBD1 (6 bases). The germline V gene encodes CDR1 SEHNR and CDR2 FQNEAQ (reference sequence). V lost 2 bases to trimming and J lost 3 bases, with 17 bases between them. The CDR3 is 16 residues long. The CDR3: CASSLLTGTRVYEQYF. CDR3 in DNA: TGTGCCAGCAGCTTATTAACCGGGACAAGGGTCTACGAGCAGTACTTC.

The J gene is TRBJ1-2, the V gene TRBV6-6, with D uncertain. CDR3 length: 14 residues. Germline V lookup: CDR1 MNHNY, CDR2 SVGAGI (reference sequence). The V end was cut by 2 bases, the J end by 6 bases, with 13 bases between. CDR3 sequence: CASSYKWSMDGYTF. The CDR3 coding sequence is TGTGCCAGCAGTTACAAGTGGTCTATGGATGGCTACACCTTC.

This chain connects TRBV7-2 to TRBJ2-7; D gene ambiguous. In germline, CDR1 is SGHTA, CDR2 FQGNSA. The V gene lost 1 base and the J gene lost 0 bases, with 13 bases spanning the gap. The CDR3 extends over 16 amino acids. CDR3 sequence reads: CASSLDPPFSSYEQYF. The CDR3 nucleotides read TGTGCCAGCAGCTTAGATCCCCCCTTTAGCTCCTACGAGCAGTACTTC.

V gene TRBV7-6 combines with J gene TRBJ2-3, with 8 bases lining up with TRBD2. Germline CDR1 reads SGHVS; CDR2 reads FNYEAQ. Unmatched junction bases numbered 6, after V lost 1 base and J lost 3 bases. This CDR3 is 16 amino acids long. The CDR3 loop is CASSLVVAGSTDTQYF. The CDR3 bases are TGTGCCAGCAGCTTAGTGGTAGCGGGGTCTACAGATACGCAGTATTTT.

The genes are TRBV9 and TRBJ2-7; D ambiguous. The germline V gene encodes CDR1 SGDLS and CDR2 YYNGEE. There are 13 residues in the CDR3. The germline V and J ends were trimmed by 0 bases and 3 bases, with 7 bases remaining between them. The CDR3, as DNA: TGTGCCAGCAGCGTAGATCACAGCTACGAGCAGTACTTC. Its translation: CASSVDHSYEQYF. Filled out from reference TRBV9 and TRBJ2-7, the complete variable domain reads DSGVTQTPKHLITATGQRVTLRCSPRSGDLSVYWYQQSLDQGLQFLIQYYNGEERAKGNILERFSAQQFPDLHSELNLSSLELGDSALYFCASSVDHSYEQYFGPGTRLTVT.